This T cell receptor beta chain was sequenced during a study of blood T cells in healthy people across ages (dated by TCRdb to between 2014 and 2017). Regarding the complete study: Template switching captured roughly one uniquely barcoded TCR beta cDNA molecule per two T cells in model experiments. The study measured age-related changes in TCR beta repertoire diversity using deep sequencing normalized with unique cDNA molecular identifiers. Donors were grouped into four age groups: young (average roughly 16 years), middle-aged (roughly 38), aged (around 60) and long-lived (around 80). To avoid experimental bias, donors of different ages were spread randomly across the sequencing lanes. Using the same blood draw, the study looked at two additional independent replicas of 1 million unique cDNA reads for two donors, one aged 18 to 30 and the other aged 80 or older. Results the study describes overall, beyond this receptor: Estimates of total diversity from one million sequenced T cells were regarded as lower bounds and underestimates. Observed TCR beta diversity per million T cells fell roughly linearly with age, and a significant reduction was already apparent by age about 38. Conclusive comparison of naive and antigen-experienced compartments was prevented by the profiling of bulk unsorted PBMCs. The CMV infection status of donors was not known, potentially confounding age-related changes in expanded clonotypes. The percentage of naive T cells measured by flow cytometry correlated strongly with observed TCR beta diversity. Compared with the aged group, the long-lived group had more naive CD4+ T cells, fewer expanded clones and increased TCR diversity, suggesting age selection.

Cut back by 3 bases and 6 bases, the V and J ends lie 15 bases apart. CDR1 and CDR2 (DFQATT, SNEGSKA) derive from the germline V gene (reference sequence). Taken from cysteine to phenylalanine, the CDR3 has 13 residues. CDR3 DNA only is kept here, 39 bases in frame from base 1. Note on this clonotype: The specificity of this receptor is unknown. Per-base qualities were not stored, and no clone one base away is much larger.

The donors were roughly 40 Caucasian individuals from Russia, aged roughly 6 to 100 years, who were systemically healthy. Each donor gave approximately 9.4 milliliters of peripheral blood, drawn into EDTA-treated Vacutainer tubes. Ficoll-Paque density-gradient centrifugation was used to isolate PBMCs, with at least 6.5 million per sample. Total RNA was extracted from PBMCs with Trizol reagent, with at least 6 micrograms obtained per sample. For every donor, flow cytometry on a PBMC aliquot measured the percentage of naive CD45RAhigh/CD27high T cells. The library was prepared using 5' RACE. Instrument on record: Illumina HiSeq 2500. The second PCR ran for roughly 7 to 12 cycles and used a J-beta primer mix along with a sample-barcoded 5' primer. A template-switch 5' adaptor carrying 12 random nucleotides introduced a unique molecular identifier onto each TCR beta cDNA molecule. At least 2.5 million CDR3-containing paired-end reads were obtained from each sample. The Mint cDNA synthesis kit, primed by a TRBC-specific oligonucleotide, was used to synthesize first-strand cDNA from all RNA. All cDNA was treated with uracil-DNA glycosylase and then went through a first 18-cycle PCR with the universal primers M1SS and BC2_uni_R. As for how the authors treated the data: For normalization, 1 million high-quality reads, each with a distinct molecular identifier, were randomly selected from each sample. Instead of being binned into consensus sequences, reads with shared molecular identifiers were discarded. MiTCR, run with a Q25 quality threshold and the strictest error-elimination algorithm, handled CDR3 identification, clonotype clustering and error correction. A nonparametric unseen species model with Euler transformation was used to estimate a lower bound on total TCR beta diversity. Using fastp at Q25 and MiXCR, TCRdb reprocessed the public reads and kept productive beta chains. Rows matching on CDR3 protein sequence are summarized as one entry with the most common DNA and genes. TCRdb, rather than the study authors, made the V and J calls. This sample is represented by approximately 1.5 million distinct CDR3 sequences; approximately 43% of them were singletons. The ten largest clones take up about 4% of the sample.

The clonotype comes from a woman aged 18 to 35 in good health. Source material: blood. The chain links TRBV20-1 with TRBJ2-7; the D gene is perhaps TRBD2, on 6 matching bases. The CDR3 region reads CSASSSEAREQYF. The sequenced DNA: TGCAGTGCTAGCTCTAGCGAAGCTCGCGAGCAGTACTTC.